These 7 T cell receptor beta chains were all obtained from the same sample, sequenced in a study of T cells after yellow fever vaccination (dated by TCRdb to between 2018 and 2020). The library was obtained by 5' RACE. Instrument on record: Illumina NovaSeq 6000. TCRdb's own reprocessing of the public reads used fastp at Q25 and MiXCR and kept productive beta chains. Rows with a matching CDR3 protein are joined into one entry that keeps the most common DNA and genes. The sample table contains some 220,000 distinct CDR3 sequences; only one count was recorded for around 3.1% of them. In total, the top ten clones hold 3.2% of the sample. The treatment or condition label here, explained by the study, means: live attenuated yellow fever vaccine strain. This material consisted of CD4+ T cells sorted from PBMCs, taken 10 days after the yellow fever booster vaccination. The receptors shown here come from a man between 18 and 35 years old who received the YFV17D yellow fever vaccine.

This chain connects TRBV5-5 to TRBJ1-5; unclear D gene. Trimming pared 0 bases from V and 7 bases from J, leaving 11 bases between. This CDR3 has 14 residues. Germline V gene lookup returns CDR1 SGHKS and CDR2 YYEKEE (reference sequence). The CDR3 DNA is TGTGCCAGCAGCTTGGATGGGCGCGGCCAGCCCCAGCATTTT. Amino acid sequence: CASSLDGRGQPQHF.

This clonotype appeared many times. The chain is built from TRBV5-1 and TRBJ1-5, with D possibly being TRBD1 (6 bases). The CDR3 loop spans 14 amino acids. V was trimmed by 0 bases and J by 6 bases, leaving 10 bases between them. Germline V gives CDR1 SGHRS, CDR2 YFSETQ. CDR3 DNA sequence: TGCGCCAGCAGCTTGGTAGGGGGTGGTCAGCCCCAGCATTTT. Translation: CASSLVGGGQPQHF.

The table lists this clonotype with many counts. This sequence joins TRBV5-1 and TRBJ2-3, with D perhaps given as TRBD1 or TRBD2 (5 bases each). V was shortened by 4 bases and J by 0 bases, with 12 bases between the two germline ends. Per germline, CDR1 SGHRS and CDR2 YFSETQ. This CDR3 has 15 amino acids. Here the CDR3 reads CASSAGTGSTDTQYF. CDR3 nucleotide sequence: TGCGCCAGCAGCGCCGGGACCGGCAGCACAGATACGCAGTATTTT.

At least ten counts were recorded for this clonotype. The chain has TRBV6-6 and TRBJ1-1; D is unclear. The germline gives CDR1 MNHNY, CDR2 SVGAGI (reference sequence). V shed 2 bases and J shed 4 bases, with 11 bases lying between them. This CDR3 contains 14 residues. The CDR3, as DNA: TGTGCCAGCAGTTACGCGGTAGCGGGCACTGAAGCTTTCTTT. Protein product: CASSYAVAGTEAFF.

This clonotype was seen ten or more times. The chain employs TRBV7-2 and TRBJ1-2, with D unclear. CDR1 is SGHTA, CDR2 FQGNSA, per germline. The CDR3 contains 15 residues. The ends were cut back, 5 bases at V and 4 bases at J, with 17 bases in the middle. The CDR3, as DNA: TGTGCCAGCAGCCCGAACCCCGGGCTTCTCTATGGCTACACCTTC. Amino acids: CASSPNPGLLYGYTF. Together with reference TRBV7-2 and TRBJ1-2, the CDR3 gives the full variable domain: GAGVSQSPSNKVTEKGKDVELRCDPISGHTALYWYRQSLGQGLEFLIYFQGNSAPDKSGLPSDRFSAERTGGSVSTLTIQRTQQEDSAVYLCASSPNPGLLYGYTFGSGTRLTVV.

The chain uses TRBV6-2 or TRBV6-3 and TRBJ2-7, with 13 bases aligning to TRBD2. Losses at the gene ends were 2 bases for V and 5 bases for J; bases not matched to a gene: 12. The V gene's germline CDR1 is MNHEY and CDR2 SVGEGT. The CDR3 covers 18 residues. The CDR3 loop reads CASSYPGLAGPRGHEQYF. The CDR3 nucleotides read TGTGCCAGCAGTTACCCGGGACTAGCGGGACCAAGGGGGCACGAGCAGTACTTC.

The table lists this clonotype with many counts. V and J are TRBV4-2 and TRBJ2-1; 14 bases match TRBD2. This CDR3 has 17 amino acids. With V trimmed by 4 bases and J by 6 bases, 8 bases remained unmatched. The V gene's germline CDR1 is LGHNA and CDR2 YNFKEQ. As DNA, the CDR3 is TGTGCCAGCAGCCCTCGACTAGCGGGGGGGCCCAGCAATGAGCAGTTCTTC. This codes for CASSPRLAGGPSNEQFF.